This T cell receptor beta chain emerged from a study of blood T cell repertoires in COVID-19 (dated by TCRdb to 2018 to 2021). With regard to the full study: Collaborator samples came from the United States, Italy and Spain and covered acute and convalescent phases of COVID-19. Samples came from the ongoing ImmuneRACE study (first 160 participants) plus 1,254 subjects from 6 global collaborators. Deeply sampled blood TCRbeta repertoires from subjects exposed to, actively infected with, or recovered from COVID-19 were included in the dataset. Where available, HLA class I and class II types were obtained from metadata supplied by the sample provider rather than from assay-based typing. The prospective study material was composed of cDNA or gDNA derived from T cells, B-cell-depleted T cells, or PBMCs. The sample metadata nearly always contained a de-identified subject ID, COVID-19 status, age in years and sex. The repertoires were released in a freely available public database meant as a resource for research on the immune response to SARS-CoV-2.

Summary of the overall study and its limitations: The quantity of clinical and demographic metadata differed by source and by participant and was supplied without curation.

Collaborating institutions collected whole blood in K2EDTA tubes following their own protocols. Collaborator samples were shipped for TCRbeta analysis as frozen whole blood, isolated PBMCs, or DNA extracted from either sample type. As concerns this clone: Its antigen is still unknown. Base qualities were left out, and no much larger clone turns up one base away.

The immunoSEQ Assay, a bias-controlled multiplex PCR, was used to amplify TCRbeta CDR3 regions from genomic DNA. Concerning the study's data processing: The number of nucleated cells in each sample was estimated from the amplification of reference gene primers within the assay. To quantify the absolute abundance of each unique TCRbeta CDR3 rearrangement, sequence reads were collapsed and filtered. Productive Simpson clonality was computed per sample as the square root of Simpson's diversity index over productive rearrangements. TCRdb took this table from immuneACCESS and kept in-frame rearrangements with V and J called. Such tables lack part of the clones; where checked against another copy, unresolved V genes explain under half of the gap, and the rest is unexplained. That table furnishes V, J and clone size, whereas the DNA furnished D and trimming. The sample data list about 89,000 clones, and 80% of these were observed just once. Clones ranked in the top ten supply 15% to 20% of the sample.

Counted from cysteine to phenylalanine, this CDR3 has 15 amino acids. This entry keeps only the CDR3 DNA: 45 bases, framed from base 1. The germline V gene (reference sequence) provides CDR1 MNHEY and CDR2 SMNVEV. V is reduced by 4 bases and J by 7 bases, leaving a spacing of 17 bases between them. Specimen: peripheral blood. Recombination joined TRBV27 with TRBJ1-5, and perhaps TRBD1 as D gene, on 6 matching bases. The sequence came from a woman aged 80 or over with acute or convalescent COVID-19. The DNA sequence is given as TGTGCCAGCAGTTCGTCGTCAGGGCAGGGGCAGCCCCAGCATTTT. Its coded protein is CASSSSSGQGQPQHF.